Listed here are 25 T cell receptor beta chains from one sample, sequenced in a study of CD8+CD57+ T cells in acquired aplastic anemia. TCR beta VDJ combinations and CDR3 sequences were profiled from genomic DNA. TCRdb itself ran the reads through MiXCR, one entry per CDR3 protein. The sample yields hundreds of thousands of distinct CDR3 sequences, approximately 70% seen once. The specimen was sorted CD4+, CD8+, or CD8+CD57+ T cells (not recorded which) from PBMCs. These receptors came from a human donor in good health, serving as a control.

The chain joins TRBV9 to TRBJ2-5; D call uncertain. The ends were cut back, 6 bases at V and 5 bases at J, with 26 bases in the middle. The CDR3 contains 17 residues. Per the germline V gene, CDR1 is SGDLS and CDR2 is YYNGEE. In DNA form, the CDR3 reads TGTGCCAGCAAGATAGAGCGAGCAGTACTTCCGGCGGAGACCCAGTACTTC. Residues: CASKIERAVLPAETQYF.

This chain links TRBV25-1 with TRBJ2-7; 8 nucleotides agree with TRBD1. Germline CDR1 and CDR2: MGHDK and SYGVNS. The CDR3 runs to 15 residues. V trimming: 4 bases; J trimming: 2 bases; junction bases outside the gene matches: 7. The CDR3 protein is CASSVTGTGTYEQYF. The CDR3 DNA sequence: TGTGCCAGCAGTGTTACCGGGACAGGAACCTACGAGCAGTACTTC.

Comments on this clonotype: At one end, the junction sequence differs from germline, possibly due to a read error. The chain joins TRBV14 to TRBJ2-3; unclear D gene. CDR1 and CDR2 from the germline V gene are SGHDN and FVKESK. The CDR3 loop spans 14 amino acids. Here the CDR3 DNA reads TGTGCCAGCAGCCAAGGTGGAGCGCCACATACGCATGATTTT. It codes for CASSQGGAPHTHDF. The complete variable domain, with remaining parts taken from reference TRBV14 and TRBJ2-3, reads EAGVTQFPSHSVIEKGQTVTLRCDPISGHDNLYWYRRVMGKEIKFLLHFVKESKQDESGMPNNRFLAERTGGTYSTLKVQPAELEDSGVYFCASSQGGAPHTHDFGPGTRLTVL.

This clonotype has at least ten counts. V gene TRBV20-1 combines with J gene TRBJ2-1; TRBD2 matches 12 bases. The CDR3 has 15 amino acids. The V segment lost 3 bases and the J segment 7 bases; nucleotides outside the gene matches: 7. The V gene's germline CDR1 is DFQATT and CDR2 SNEGSKA (reference sequence). The CDR3 DNA reads TGCAGTGCTAGCCCCCTAGCGGGGGGGCTGAATGAGCAGTTCTTC. This gives the protein CSASPLAGGLNEQFF.

This clonotype was observed a few times. The V gene is TRBV2, the J gene TRBJ2-7; D tentatively reads TRBD1 or TRBD2 (5 bases each). There are 13 residues in the CDR3. Trimming took 7 bases from V and 2 from J, leaving 12 bases between them. CDR1 SNHLY and CDR2 FYNNEI come from the germline V gene. CDR3 nucleotide sequence: TGTGCCAGCACGGGGCAGGGTACCTACGAGCAGTACTTC. This gives the protein CASTGQGTYEQYF.

This chain joins TRBV10-3 and TRBJ2-3; 14 bases are a match to TRBD2. The CDR3 consists of 16 residues. With V trimmed by 10 bases and J by 4 bases, 10 bases remained unmatched. Germline CDR1 is ENHRY and CDR2 is SYGVKD. CDR3 coding DNA: TGTGCCAGTGGTCCGGGACTAGCGGGGGTGGCAGATACGCAGTATTTT. Residues: CASGPGLAGVADTQYF.

This clonotype appeared many times. The genes are TRBV29-1 and TRBJ2-7; 10 positions agree with TRBD1. CDR3 length: 15 residues. After removal of 5 bases from V and 4 bases from J, the junction contained 11 bases not matched to a gene. Germline V gene lookup returns CDR1 SQVTM and CDR2 ANQGSEA. The CDR3 DNA reads as TGCAGCGTTCGAAGACAGGGGGCGACTTTGTACGAGCAGTACTTC. Its protein product is CSVRRQGATLYEQYF.

The chain links TRBV5-1 to TRBJ1-1; 7 bases agree with TRBD1. With V trimmed by 3 bases and J by 5 bases, 7 bases remained unmatched. CDR1 is SGHRS and CDR2 is YFSETQ in the germline V gene. The CDR3 length is 14 residues. Here the CDR3 DNA reads TGCGCCAGCAGCTCACGGGACAGATGGACTGAAGCTTTCTTT. Translation gives CASSSRDRWTEAFF.

In this sample, this clonotype turned up a few times. This rearrangement joins TRBV2 to TRBJ1-2, with 11 positions matching TRBD1. The V gene's germline CDR1 is SNHLY and CDR2 FYNNEI. This CDR3 is built from 12 residues. V was clipped by 8 bases and J by 6 bases; unmatched bases: 2. The CDR3, as DNA: TGTGCCAGCGCGGACAGGGGGCATGGCTACACCTTC. Protein sequence: CASADRGHGYTF.

With respect to this clonotype: At one end the junction does not follow the germline gene, possibly because of a read error. The genes are TRBV15 and TRBJ1-6; no reliable D call. CDR1 and CDR2 from the germline V gene are LNHNV and YYDKDF (reference sequence). This CDR3 comprises 15 residues. The CDR3 protein is CASSVDGRKASPHNF. CDR3 nucleotides: TGTGCCAGCAGCGTGGACGGACGAAAGGCTTCTCCCCACAACTTC.

This chain connects TRBV11-2 to TRBJ2-3, with D unclear. V was pared by 5 bases and J by 13 bases, with 13 bases between. The germline V gene has CDR1 SGHAT and CDR2 FQNNGV. CDR3 length: 11 amino acids. The CDR3 sequence is CASSTPPSEYF. CDR3 coding DNA: TGTGCCAGCAGCACACCCCCGTCGGAGTATTTT.

Regarding this clonotype: No conserved phenylalanine or tryptophan ends this CDR3, so it is likely a read error. Because the CDR3's place on the DNA is in doubt, the DNA is left out and the CDR3 is given as listed by TCRdb. The chain has TRBV7-6 and TRBJ2-5; whether TRBD1, the table's D call, matches the DNA was not checked. Both ends counted, the CDR3 spans 15 residues. Germline lookup yields CDR1 SGHVS and CDR2 FNYEAQ. This CDR3 reads CASSLGQDQPQPFYL.

This clonotype was detected ten times or more. The junction departs from germline at one end; a sequencing error may be responsible. V usage is TRBV7-9 and J usage is TRBJ2-7; a possible D gene is TRBD2 (6 bases). Germline V gene data show CDR1 as SEHNR and CDR2 as FQNEAQ (reference sequence). The CDR3 contains 14 residues. The CDR3 coding sequence is TGTGTCAGCAGCTTAGACGGGGGAATATACGAGCAGTACTTC. It specifies CVSSLDGGIYEQYF.

The chain employs TRBV5-6 and TRBJ1-1; D is perhaps TRBD1 (5 bases). The V gene's germline CDR1 is SGHDT and CDR2 YYEEEE. V gave up 7 bases and J gave up 8 bases, with 18 bases separating them. CDR3 length equals 13 residues. The CDR3 reads CASQTNWGKEAFF. CDR3 bases: TGTGCCAGCCAAACCAACTGGGGGAAAGAAGCTTTCTTT.

Only one count was recorded for this clonotype. The rearrangement links TRBV12-3 or TRBV12-4 to TRBJ1-2; D is ambiguous. This CDR3 region has 13 residues. V shed 6 bases and J shed 0 bases, with 8 bases lying between them. The CDR3 region has the DNA TGTGCCAGCAGCCATCTGACTAACTATGGCTACACCTTC. Translated, it gives CASSHLTNYGYTF.

In this sample, this clonotype turned up many times. The V and J genes are TRBV3-2 and TRBJ2-3; the table calls TRBD2, which could not be checked here. TRBV3-2 is tagged as a pseudogene. The CDR3 spans 17 residues. CDR3 in amino acids: CASSHTRLAGAPDTQYF. In nucleotides, the CDR3 is TGTGCCAGCAGCCACACAAGACTAGCGGGGGCTCCAGATACGCAGTATTTT.

The V and J genes are TRBV29-1 and TRBJ1-1; possible D gene TRBD1, 6 bases. V shed 5 bases and J shed 2 bases, with 15 bases lying between them. The CDR3 is 14 amino acids. The germline gives CDR1 SQVTM, CDR2 ANQGSEA. The CDR3 DNA sequence: TGCAGCGTTACCTCAAGGGGGGCTAACACTGAAGCTTTCTTT. Protein sequence: CSVTSRGANTEAFF.

A remark on this clonotype: A read error may explain this, as a much larger clone is one base away. The J gene is TRBJ2-3, the V gene TRBV6-2 or TRBV6-3, with D perhaps given as TRBD1 or TRBD2 (5 bases each). The CDR3 has 15 amino acids. Germline CDR1 is MNHEY and CDR2 is SVGEGT. Deletions cut 6 bases from V and 4 bases from J, with 17 bases between. The CDR3 reads CASRLGGGYADTQYF. For the CDR3, the DNA is TGTGCCAGCAGATTGGGTGGGGGTTACGCAGATACGCAGTATTTT.

V usage is TRBV20-1 and J usage is TRBJ2-1; 7 bases fit TRBD1. The CDR3 has 13 amino acids. V gave up 3 bases and J gave up 11 bases; unmatched junction bases: 10. Germline CDR1 and CDR2: DFQATT and SNEGSKA (reference sequence). Here the CDR3 reads CSASKGGVQQQFF. The CDR3 DNA reads TGCAGTGCTAGTAAAGGGGGCGTGCAGCAGCAGTTCTTC.

This clonotype came up many times. The J gene is TRBJ2-5, the V gene TRBV5-1, with D tentatively TRBD1 or TRBD2 (5 bases each). V lost 0 bases and J lost 2, with 8 bases in between. The CDR3 spans 14 residues. The germline V gene has CDR1 SGHRS and CDR2 YFSETQ. The CDR3 here is CASSLGDGQETQYF. The CDR3, as DNA: TGCGCCAGCAGCTTGGGGGACGGGCAAGAGACCCAGTACTTC. Full variable domain (outside the CDR3, taken from reference TRBV5-1 and TRBJ2-5): KAGVTQTPRYLIKTRGQQVTLSCSPISGHRSVSWYQQTPGQGLQFLFEYFSETQRNKGNFPGRFSGRQFSNSRSEMNVSTLELGDSALYLCASSLGDGQETQYFGPGTRLLVL.

In regard to this clonotype: Germline is not matched at one junction end, which may reflect a read error. This chain uses TRBV7-9 with TRBJ2-7; 8 nucleotides match TRBD1. CDR1 is SEHNR and CDR2 is FQNEAQ in the germline V gene (reference sequence). The CDR3 runs 14 residues. The CDR3 DNA is TGTGCCAGCAGCATTCAAGCAGGGGGCCCCTACAATGAGTTC. Translating it yields CASSIQAGGPYNEF.

The V call is TRBV12-3 or TRBV12-4, the J call TRBJ1-1; 7 bases align to TRBD1. V gave up 3 bases and J gave up 6 bases; unmatched junction bases: 10. CDR3 size: 15 residues. In DNA, the CDR3 is TGTGCCAGCAGTTTCTTTGGGGGCCAGGGGGCTGAAGCTTTCTTT. Translation: CASSFFGGQGAEAFF.

The chain combines TRBV20-1 with TRBJ1-2; D uncertain. Trimming pared 3 bases from V and 14 bases from J, leaving 16 bases between. The CDR3 spans 11 residues. The germline V gene encodes CDR1 DFQATT and CDR2 SNEGSKA (reference sequence). CDR3 in amino acids: CSASTSANETF. The CDR3, as DNA: TGCAGTGCTAGTACGAGCGCCAATGAGACCTTC.

This chain joins TRBV20-1 and TRBJ2-3; D tentatively reads TRBD1 or TRBD2 (6 bases each). The CDR3 totals 21 residues. V was pared by 5 bases and J by 0 bases, with 33 bases between. In germline, CDR1 is DFQATT, CDR2 SNEGSKA (reference sequence). CDR3 amino acids: CSALSLDGGSLVLSSTDTQYF. The CDR3 region has the DNA TGCAGTGCTCTATCCTTGGACGGGGGCTCCCTCGTTTTGTCGAGCACAGATACGCAGTATTTT.

On this clonotype itself: An end of the junction does not agree with germline; a read error may underlie this. The J gene is TRBJ2-5, the V gene TRBV29-1; D is possibly TRBD2 (6 bases). Germline CDR1 SQVTM, CDR2 ANQGSEA. CDR3 length: 13 amino acids. CDR3: CSGDTGGGETRYF. The CDR3, as DNA: TGCAGCGGTGACACAGGCGGAGGGGAGACCCGGTACTTC.